Given below is one T cell receptor (beta chain) in context. Its target is not known. Thawed PBMCs were FACS-sorted into unstimulated CD4+CD25+CD127- regulatory T cells, CD4+CD25- non-regulatory cells, CD4 and CD8 cells. This sample was included in a study of Tregs in tolerant kidney transplant recipients. Study-level points and caveats: Tregs expanded with activated donor B cells seemed most donor-specific. No direct test of biological reproducibility was done here. Few patients were studied, so findings need validation in larger groups.

V lost 0 bases to trimming and J lost 8 bases; unmatched junction nucleotides: 8. In germline, CDR1 is SGHNT, CDR2 YYREEE (reference sequence). The CDR3 has 15 amino acids. TCRdb's table, derived via immunoSEQ multiplex PCR, lists solely in-frame clones and lacks some. The table lists around 120,000 clones, roughly 93% of them singletons. The sequence came from a human donor in good health. Input material: CD4+ T cells from blood. The chain uses TRBV5-4 and TRBJ2-1; 7 bases align to TRBD1. The DNA of the CDR3 is TGTGCCAGCAGCTTGGAAGGACAGGTATTTGATGAGCAGTTCTTC. This gives the protein CASSLEGQVFDEQFF.